The present TCR beta chain was sequenced within a study of blood T cell repertoires in COVID-19. Whole-study context: Some COVID-19 samples were acute and others convalescent; all came from the United States, Italy and Spain. T cells, B-cell-depleted T cells, or PBMCs provided the cDNA or gDNA that served as material.

How the authors handled the data: Nucleated cell counts were estimated from reference gene primer amplification. Repertoires were generated with immunoSEQ multiplex PCR, while TCRdb's copy carries only in-frame clones and drops some. Clone size and the V and J calls come from that table; the DNA yielded D and trimming. The table lists 85,000 to 120,000 clones, about 85% of them singletons, with 2% to 2.5% in the top ten. Germline V gene lookup returns CDR1 KGHDR and CDR2 SFDVKD. The CDR3 has 17 amino acids. Trimming at V came to 6 bases and at J to 4 bases, leaving 17 bases not matched to a gene. The sequenced sample consisted of peripheral blood. The chain employs TRBV24-1 and TRBJ2-7; 7 bases agree with TRBD1. The sequence came from a man in his forties or fifties with active COVID-19. The CDR3, as DNA: TGTGCCACCAGTCCAAAAAAGGCGAGGGGGCCCATATACGAGCAGTACTTC. It codes for CATSPKKARGPIYEQYF.